These T cell receptor beta chains were read from a single sample in a study of blood T cell repertoires in COVID-19. Method: immunoSEQ multiplex PCR; TCRdb's copy keeps in-frame clones and lacks some. The sample holds approximately 260,000 clones, approximately 86% seen once. Sample: peripheral blood. These receptors came from a man aged 18 to 30 with active or convalescent COVID-19. Both conserved end residues are part of each CDR3. Each record gives: V gene, J gene, CDR3 length, CDR3 protein.

V gene: TRBV28
J gene: TRBJ1-2
CDR3 length: 18
CDR3 protein: CASSSSGVRDIRIYGYTF

V gene: TRBV28
J gene: TRBJ1-5
CDR3 length: 12
CDR3 protein: CASGQRNQPQHF

V gene: TRBV18
J gene: TRBJ2-7
CDR3 length: 13
CDR3 protein: CASSPLAAYEQYF

V gene: TRBV4-2
J gene: TRBJ1-6
CDR3 length: 16
CDR3 protein: CASSQDRALGGSPLHF

V gene: TRBV7-9
J gene: TRBJ2-7
CDR3 length: 15
CDR3 protein: CASSLLVGATGEQYF

V gene: TRBV3-1/TRBV3-2
J gene: TRBJ2-2
CDR3 length: 16
CDR3 protein: CASSDGDIPNTGELFF

V gene: TRBV24-1
J gene: TRBJ1-2
CDR3 length: 14
CDR3 protein: CATSDSTGGFGYTF

V gene: TRBV6-5
J gene: TRBJ1-2
CDR3 length: 13
CDR3 protein: CASKTRANYGYTF

V gene: TRBV2
J gene: TRBJ1-5
CDR3 length: 14
CDR3 protein: CASTKDRGNQPQHF

V gene: TRBV7-9
J gene: TRBJ1-2
CDR3 length: 13
CDR3 protein: CAARVLGNYGYTF

V gene: TRBV15
J gene: TRBJ2-6
CDR3 length: 15
CDR3 protein: CATSGGLSGANVLTF

V gene: TRBV6-1
J gene: TRBJ1-6
CDR3 length: 15
CDR3 protein: CASSEAGQGNSPLHF

V gene: TRBV6-5
J gene: TRBJ1-1
CDR3 length: 15
CDR3 protein: CASSYFGGGSSEAFF

V gene: TRBV27
J gene: TRBJ2-7
CDR3 length: 14
CDR3 protein: CASSPTSGAYEQYF

V gene: TRBV7-9
J gene: TRBJ1-4
CDR3 length: 14
CDR3 protein: CASSLPDRDEKLFF